Described below is a single TCR beta chain sequence and its context. The source of the sample is a study of T cell changes during pregnancy in multiple sclerosis. This CDR3 region has 15 residues. Germline V gives CDR1 SGHNT, CDR2 YYREEE (reference sequence). V lost 1 base and J lost 0; bases outside the gene matches: 3. Using immunoSEQ multiplex PCR, the repertoire was profiled, and TCRdb retains in-frame clones only, with some absent. The data show about 70,000 clones, 85% to 95% seen once. The chain uses TRBV5-4 and TRBJ2-5; TRBD1 agrees at 7 bases. The receptor was isolated from a female donor with multiple sclerosis, enrolled in a pregnancy study. The sequences come from peripheral blood, collected before pregnancy. In DNA, the CDR3 is TGTGCCAGCAGCTTGCAGGGACAGTACCAAGAGACCCAGTACTTC. Encoded protein: CASSLQGQYQETQYF. The whole variable domain, remainder taken from reference TRBV5-4 and TRBJ2-5, is ETGVTQSPTHLIKTRGQQVTLRCSSQSGHNTVSWYQQALGQGPQFIFQYYREEENGRGNFPPRFSGLQFPNYSSELNVNALELDDSALYLCASSLQGQYQETQYFGPGTRLLVL.